These T cell receptor beta chains were read from a single sample in a study of cytomegalovirus exposure and HLA in healthy donors. Measured with immunoSEQ multiplex PCR; TCRdb has only the in-frame clones, and not every one. The sample contains 65,000 to 75,000 clones, about 94% of which appear only once. What was sequenced was PBMCs. These receptors all come from a woman between 18 and 30 years old in good health and CMV-seropositive. CDR3s include the opening cysteine and the closing phenylalanine or tryptophan. The D gene is left open where the match is weak. Where a row states a size, it is once, few, many or the class of an expanded clone; other rows omit it.

v_call,cdr3_length,clone_size,d_call,j_call,cdr3_aa,cdr3_nt
TRBV18,13,-,TRBD1,TRBJ1-4,CASSPGQDEKLFF,TGTGCCAGCTCACCCGGACAGGATGAAAAACTGTTTTTT
TRBV28,15,-,-,TRBJ1-2,CASKQKTVVSSGYTF,TGTGCCAGCAAACAAAAGACAGTCGTGTCAAGTGGCTACACCTTC
TRBV13,16,-,-,TRBJ1-1,CASSAGDWGGHTEAFF,TGTGCCAGCAGCGCGGGCGATTGGGGTGGGCACACTGAAGCTTTCTTT
TRBV6-5,15,-,-,TRBJ2-6,CASSSQGSGANVLTF,TGTGCCAGCAGTTCCCAGGGATCTGGGGCCAACGTCCTGACTTTC
TRBV19,18,-,TRBD1,TRBJ1-5,CASSIRVLRTGGGQPQHF,TGTGCCAGTAGTATTCGTGTTTTGAGGACAGGGGGTGGTCAGCCCCAGCATTTT
TRBV7-8,16,-,-,TRBJ1-3,CASSLAPGGSGNTIYF,TGTGCCAGCAGCTTAGCCCCGGGGGGCTCTGGAAACACCATATATTTT
TRBV28,14,-,TRBD1,TRBJ1-1,CASSLSPGQLEAFF,TGTGCCAGCAGTTTATCACCGGGACAGCTGGAAGCTTTCTTT
TRBV18,13,-,-,TRBJ2-5,CASSPRGGETQYF,TGTGCCAGCTCACCACGGGGAGGAGAGACCCAGTACTTC
TRBV14,15,-,-,TRBJ2-7,CASSHLRQGLYEQYF,TGTGCCAGCAGCCATTTACGGCAGGGTCTATACGAGCAGTACTTC
TRBV5-1,15,-,TRBD1,TRBJ1-5,CASSPWTGDNQPQHF,TGCGCCAGCAGCCCATGGACAGGGGACAATCAGCCCCAGCATTTT
TRBV27,14,once,-,TRBJ2-7,CASSSGTRRSEQYF,TGTGCCAGCAGTTCCGGGACTCGGCGGAGCGAGCAGTACTTC
TRBV18,15,-,-,TRBJ1-4,CATKSSGATNEKLFF,TGTGCCACTAAATCCTCGGGGGCAACTAATGAAAAACTGTTTTTT
TRBV21-1,15,few,-,TRBJ1-1,CASSRKGQMNTEAFF,TGTGCCAGCAGCCGGAAGGGACAGATGAACACTGAAGCTTTCTTT
TRBV28,16,-,TRBD2,TRBJ2-3,CASSSGTSGGAYTQYF,TGTGCCAGCAGTTCTGGGACTAGCGGGGGGGCTTATACGCAGTATTTT
TRBV28,14,-,-,TRBJ2-4,CASSLVVAKNIQYF,TGTGCCAGCAGTTTAGTAGTCGCCAAAAACATTCAGTACTTC
TRBV28,15,-,TRBD1,TRBJ2-7,CASSPTGGLSYEQYF,TGTGCCAGCAGTCCAACAGGGGGCCTCTCCTACGAGCAGTACTTC
TRBV7-8,13,-,-,TRBJ1-1,CASSLLMNTEAFF,TGTGCCAGCAGCTTATTAATGAACACTGAAGCTTTCTTT
TRBV2,14,-,-,TRBJ1-1,CASSEVIRDTEAFF,TGTGCCAGCAGTGAAGTGATCAGGGACACTGAAGCTTTCTTT
TRBV4-1,14,-,-,TRBJ1-5,CASSQTALNQPQHF,TGCGCCAGCAGCCAAACAGCCCTTAATCAGCCCCAGCATTTT
TRBV4-2,16,-,TRBD1,TRBJ1-1,CASNRHHRGQGGEAFF,TGTGCCAGCAACCGCCACCATAGGGGACAGGGAGGTGAAGCTTTCTTT
TRBV28,16,once,-,TRBJ2-2,CASSSSGTPNTGELFF,TGTGCCAGCAGTTCATCCGGGACACCTAACACCGGGGAGCTGTTTTTT
TRBV6-5,13,once,-,TRBJ1-6,CASTMDRNSPLHF,TGTGCCAGCACAATGGACAGAAATTCACCCCTCCACTTT
TRBV19,14,-,TRBD2,TRBJ2-3,CASSGTSGTDTQYF,TGTGCCAGTAGTGGGACTAGCGGCACAGATACGCAGTATTTT
TRBV9,16,once,TRBD1,TRBJ1-4,CASSRLGQQGNEKLFF,TGTGCCAGCAGCCGACTGGGACAGCAGGGCAATGAAAAACTGTTTTTT
TRBV5-1,14,-,-,TRBJ1-2,CASSRDRSNYGYTF,TGCGCCAGCAGCAGAGACAGATCTAACTATGGCTACACCTTC
TRBV6-5,16,-,-,TRBJ2-1,CASSSNRRSSYNEQFF,TGTGCCAGCAGTTCTAACAGGCGGAGCTCCTACAATGAGCAGTTCTTC
TRBV7-2,17,-,TRBD2,TRBJ2-2,CASSLALGLADTGELFF,TGTGCCAGCAGCTTAGCATTGGGGCTAGCGGACACCGGGGAGCTGTTTTTT